Sequencing of this T cell receptor (beta chain) was carried out in a study of blood T cell repertoires in COVID-19. The data were produced by immunoSEQ multiplex PCR, yet TCRdb's version contains in-frame clones alone and is incomplete. The data contain about 400,000 clones, 80% to 90% of them seen just once; the ten biggest clones take up around 9.3%. Germline CDR1 MDHEN, CDR2 SYDVKM. There are 15 residues in the CDR3. V lost 6 bases, J lost 3 bases, and 1 base stayed unmatched. This clonotype was obtained from a woman aged 45-59 years who had recovered from COVID-19. The gene calls are TRBV28 and TRBJ2-3, with 15 bases identical to TRBD2. The material sequenced was PBMCs or T cells enriched from blood (not recorded which). The CDR3 DNA reads as TGTGCCAGCAGGGGGACTAGCGGGGGGACAGATACGCAGTATTTT. Its translation: CASRGTSGGTDTQYF.